The 25 T cell receptor beta chains listed next were all sequenced from one sample in a study of T cells in Graves' hyperthyroidism and ophthalmopathy. Regions amplified from RNA transcripts were the TCR beta CDR3 regions. The TCR CDR3 was amplified in a first-round RT-PCR using the HTBI primer set. TCRdb itself ran the multiplex PCR reads through MiXCR, one entry per CDR3 protein. Of 250,000 to 300,000 distinct CDR3 sequences listed, roughly a fifth are singletons. The sequencing sample was made of blood. The receptor source for this set is a man between 50 and 59 years old with Graves' ophthalmopathy.

With respect to this clonotype: A much larger clone lies a single base off, so this may be a read error. V is TRBV5-1 and J is TRBJ2-2, with 9 bases matching TRBD1. There are 15 residues in the CDR3. With 0 bases clipped from V and 6 bases from J, the junction kept 3 bases outside the gene matches. In germline, CDR1 is SGHRS, CDR2 YFSETQ. DNA for the CDR3: TGCGCCAGCAGCTTGGCGAACAGGGGGCCCGGGGAGCTGTTTTTT. It yields the protein CASSLANRGPGELFF.

The sample holds many counts of this clonotype. This sequence joins TRBV28 and TRBJ2-3; D is ambiguous. V was shortened by 5 bases and J by 1 base, with 16 bases between the two germline ends. There are 16 residues in the CDR3. Per germline, CDR1 MDHEN and CDR2 SYDVKM. Here the CDR3 reads CASSPRTPRGTDTQYF. CDR3 coding DNA: TGTGCCAGCAGTCCCCGTACCCCTCGGGGCACAGATACGCAGTATTTT.

On this clonotype itself: A read error may be the cause here, since a much bigger clone is one base away. The chain couples TRBV11-3 to TRBJ2-1; 9 bases are shared with TRBD2. The CDR3 consists of 14 residues. Germline loops: CDR1 SGHNT, CDR2 YENEEA. The CDR3 nucleotides read TGTGCCGGCAGCCCGACTAGCGGACACAATGAGCAGTTCTTC. It yields the protein CAGSPTSGHNEQFF. Full variable domain (rest looked up from reference TRBV11-3 and TRBJ2-1): EAGVVQSPRYKIIEKKQPVAFWCNPISGHNTLYWYLQNLGQGPELLIRYENEEAVDDSQLPKDRFSAERLKGVDSTLKIQPAELGDSAVYLCAGSPTSGHNEQFFGPGTRLTVL.

The V call is TRBV19, the J call TRBJ2-7; 8 bases align to TRBD1. Trimming at V came to 7 bases and at J to 4 bases, leaving 6 bases not matched to a gene. This CDR3 has 13 residues. The germline CDR1 and CDR2 sequences are LNHDA and SQIVND (reference sequence). CDR3 region: CASTPRDRYEQYF. The CDR3 coding sequence is TGTGCCAGTACCCCCCGGGACAGGTACGAGCAGTACTTC.

The table lists this clonotype with many counts. The genes are TRBV7-9 and TRBJ2-7; D not resolved. The V gene lost 7 bases and the J gene lost 0 bases, with 10 bases spanning the gap. The CDR3 has 13 amino acids. CDR1 and CDR2 (germline): SEHNR, FQNEAQ (reference sequence). CDR3 amino acids: CASTGPGSYEQYF. As DNA, the CDR3 is TGTGCCAGCACCGGTCCTGGCTCCTACGAGCAGTACTTC.

At least ten counts were recorded for this clonotype. The CDR3 protein is CASSLMRQNNEQFF. CDR3 bases: TGTGCCAGCAGTTTAATGCGGCAGAACAATGAGCAGTTCTTC. The V gene is TRBV12-3 or TRBV12-4, the J gene TRBJ2-1; D is ambiguous. This CDR3 has 14 residues. Between the trimmed V and J ends, which lost 2 bases and 5 bases, there was a span of 10 bases.

CDR3 nucleotides: TGCGCCAGCAGCTTGGAAGGACTAGTATATGAGCAGTTCTTC. Amino acids: CASSLEGLVYEQFF. The chain links TRBV5-1 to TRBJ2-1; TRBD2 matches at 7 bases. The CDR3 sequence is 14 residues long. The germline V gene encodes CDR1 SGHRS and CDR2 YFSETQ. Unmatched junction bases numbered 5, after V lost 0 bases and J lost 8 bases.

J is TRBJ2-1 and V is TRBV27; the D gene could be TRBD1 or TRBD2 (5 bases each). The CDR3 spans 16 residues. Germline V gene data show CDR1 as MNHEY and CDR2 as SMNVEV (reference sequence). V was pared by 2 bases and J by 7 bases, with 18 bases between. The CDR3 nucleotides are TGTGCCAGCAGTTTAAGGGACCGTCCCCCTCAGAATGAGCAGTTCTTC. Protein product: CASSLRDRPPQNEQFF.

The table lists this clonotype with many counts. The rearrangement links TRBV20-1 to TRBJ1-1; D gene uncertain. Trimming removed 0 bases at V and 5 bases at J, with 10 bases between. Germline V gene lookup returns CDR1 DFQATT and CDR2 SNEGSKA (reference sequence). The CDR3 contains 13 residues. The CDR3 DNA follows: TGCAGTGCTAGAGAGCTGCCGGGGACTGAAGCTTTCTTT. Residues: CSARELPGTEAFF.

This clonotype was detected many times. The chain employs TRBV7-8 and TRBJ1-4; D gene uncertain. Between the trimmed V and J ends, which lost 8 bases and 3 bases, there was a span of 10 bases. From germline, CDR1 is SGHVS and CDR2 FQNEAQ. The CDR3 has 13 residues. This CDR3 reads CASRRRANEKLFF. CDR3 coding DNA: TGTGCCAGCCGCCGCCGGGCTAATGAAAAACTGTTTTTT.

This chain links TRBV25-1 with TRBJ1-1, with TRBD1 as a possible D gene (6 bases). The CDR3 length is 12 residues. Germline values: CDR1 MGHDK, CDR2 SYGVNS. V shed 7 bases and J shed 8 bases, with 14 bases lying between them. The CDR3 loop reads CASTGTRSEAFF. DNA of the CDR3: TGTGCCAGCACTGGGACACGAAGCGAAGCTTTCTTT.

This sequence joins TRBV24-1 and TRBJ2-2; 8 bases match TRBD1. The junction had 7 bases not matched to a gene; V was cut back by 9 bases and J by 5 bases. The CDR3 contains 14 residues. Germline V CDR1 and CDR2: KGHDR, SFDVKD. This chain's CDR3 is CATQGALGTGELFF. In DNA form, the CDR3 reads TGTGCCACCCAGGGGGCGTTGGGAACCGGGGAGCTGTTTTTT.

There are many counts of this clonotype. V and J are TRBV10-1 and TRBJ2-3, with D hard to call. Deletions cut 1 base from V and 0 bases from J, with 5 bases between. The CDR3 totals 14 residues. Germline-derived CDR1 and CDR2 are WNHNN and SYGVQD (reference sequence). The DNA of the CDR3 is TGCGCCAGCAGTGAGTTGGTCAGCACAGATACGCAGTATTTT. This sequence encodes CASSELVSTDTQYF.

This clonotype was observed a handful of times. The chain combines TRBV14 with TRBJ2-2; 7 nucleotides align to TRBD1. The CDR3 totals 15 residues. CDR1 SGHDN and CDR2 FVKESK come from the germline V gene. Germline trimming cut 4 bases from V and 1 base from J; bases unmatched to any gene: 3. Here the CDR3 reads CASSPDRRNTGELFF. The CDR3 coding sequence is TGTGCCAGCAGCCCGGACAGGAGGAACACCGGGGAGCTGTTTTTT.

This clonotype was seen a few times. The chain has TRBV12-3 or TRBV12-4 and TRBJ2-6, with D uncertain. V was trimmed by 4 bases and J by 0 bases, leaving 7 bases between them. CDR3 length: 15 amino acids. CDR3 region: CASSSTTSGANVLTF. The CDR3 DNA reads TGTGCCAGCAGTTCCACAACCTCTGGGGCCAACGTCCTGACTTTC.

The chain joins TRBV6-1 to TRBJ1-3; TRBD1 aligns across 9 bases. V was clipped by 3 bases and J by 0 bases; unmatched bases: 3. This CDR3 contains 16 residues. The V gene's germline CDR1 is MNHNS and CDR2 SASEGT. This CDR3 reads CASSDGQGTSGNTIYF. The CDR3 nucleotides read TGTGCCAGCAGTGACGGACAGGGGACCTCTGGAAACACCATATATTTT.

This clonotype was seen ten or more times. The chain recombines TRBV7-9 with TRBJ2-1, with 10 nucleotides matching TRBD2. With 5 bases clipped from V and 3 bases from J, the junction kept 7 bases outside the gene matches. Germline CDR1 reads SEHNR; CDR2 reads FQNEAQ (reference sequence). CDR3 length equals 16 residues. This chain's CDR3 is CASSPWSGRVYNEQFF. Written as DNA, the CDR3 is TGTGCCAGCAGCCCGTGGAGCGGGAGGGTCTACAATGAGCAGTTCTTC.

The sample holds many counts of this clonotype. The V call is TRBV7-8, the J call TRBJ2-7; D is undetermined. The CDR3 totals 11 residues. CDR1 and CDR2 from the germline V gene are SGHVS and FQNEAQ. Between the trimmed V and J ends, which lost 5 bases and 3 bases, there was a span of 5 bases. The CDR3 DNA follows: TGTGCCAGCAGCAAAGACTACGAGCAGTACTTC. Its translation: CASSKDYEQYF.

This clonotype was found a few times. This chain connects TRBV6-5 to TRBJ2-7, with a possible D match to TRBD2 (5 bases). Germline V lookup: CDR1 MNHEY, CDR2 SVGAGI. This CDR3 spans 14 amino acids. The V end was cut by 0 bases, the J end by 5 bases, with 11 bases between. In DNA, the CDR3 is TGTGCCAGCAGTTACTCGAAGCCCGGGGACGAGCAGTACTTC. Translated, it gives CASSYSKPGDEQYF.

This clonotype was seen repeatedly, ten times or more. The CDR3 is CASSLVSGANNSPLHF. DNA of the CDR3: TGTGCCAGCAGCTTAGTGTCGGGGGCGAATAATTCACCCCTCCACTTT. The chain uses TRBV7-2 and TRBJ1-6, with D perhaps TRBD1 (6 bases). Germline CDR1 is SGHTA and CDR2 is FQGNSA. Trimming left V 1 base short and J 5 bases short, with 12 bases between. This CDR3 is 16 amino acids long.

V and J are TRBV14 and TRBJ1-1; 9 bases map to TRBD1. Looked up from germline, CDR1 is SGHDN and CDR2 is FVKESK. Unmatched junction bases numbered 13, after V lost 4 bases and J lost 1 base. This CDR3 has 18 residues. DNA of the CDR3: TGTGCCAGCAGCCTCTACGGACAGGGGAGGGGAAAGAACACTGAAGCTTTCTTT. Translation: CASSLYGQGRGKNTEAFF. Looking up the rest from reference TRBV14 and TRBJ1-1 gives the full variable domain: EAGVTQFPSHSVIEKGQTVTLRCDPISGHDNLYWYRRVMGKEIKFLLHFVKESKQDESGMPNNRFLAERTGGTYSTLKVQPAELEDSGVYFCASSLYGQGRGKNTEAFFGQGTRLTVV.

The sample holds many counts of this clonotype. The V call is TRBV30, the J call TRBJ1-6, with TRBD1 matching 10 bases. This CDR3 has 14 residues. From germline, CDR1 is GTSNPN and CDR2 SVGIG (reference sequence). The V gene end was trimmed by 2 bases and the J gene end by 7 bases; junction bases not matched to a gene: 2. CDR3 bases: TGTGCCTGGAGTCGGGACAGGGGAAATTCACCCCTCCACTTT. As protein: CAWSRDRGNSPLHF.

This clonotype was picked up many times. The V call is TRBV3-1, the J call TRBJ1-1, with a weak D call TRBD1 (5 bases). This CDR3 comprises 13 residues. Per the germline V gene, CDR1 is LGHDT and CDR2 is YNNKEL (reference sequence). Trimming removed 7 bases at V and 2 bases at J, with 11 bases between. The CDR3 here is CASTGTGNTEAFF. CDR3 DNA: TGTGCCAGCACAGGGACGGGAAACACTGAAGCTTTCTTT. The variable domain in full, with the rest retrieved from reference TRBV3-1 and TRBJ1-1, is DTAVSQTPKYLVTQMGNDKSIKCEQNLGHDTMYWYKQDSKKFLKIMFSYNNKELIINETVPNRFSPKSPDKAHLNLHINSLELGDSAVYFCASTGTGNTEAFFGQGTRLTVV.

The J gene is TRBJ2-1, the V gene TRBV14; possible D gene TRBD1, 5 bases. This CDR3 is 15 amino acids long. Trimming stripped 0 bases from V and 5 bases from J, with 11 bases between. Germline V gives CDR1 SGHDN, CDR2 FVKESK. CDR3 coding DNA: TGTGCCAGCAGCCAAGAAAGGGGTTGGAACAATGAGCAGTTCTTC. Its protein product is CASSQERGWNNEQFF.

This chain links TRBV27 with TRBJ2-1; TRBD1 matches 8 bases. Unmatched junction bases numbered 4, after V lost 4 bases and J lost 2 bases. Germline V lookup: CDR1 MNHEY, CDR2 SMNVEV (reference sequence). The CDR3 consists of 15 residues. This CDR3 reads CASSYATGAYNEQFF. CDR3 sequence (DNA): TGTGCCAGCAGTTACGCGACAGGGGCCTACAATGAGCAGTTCTTC.